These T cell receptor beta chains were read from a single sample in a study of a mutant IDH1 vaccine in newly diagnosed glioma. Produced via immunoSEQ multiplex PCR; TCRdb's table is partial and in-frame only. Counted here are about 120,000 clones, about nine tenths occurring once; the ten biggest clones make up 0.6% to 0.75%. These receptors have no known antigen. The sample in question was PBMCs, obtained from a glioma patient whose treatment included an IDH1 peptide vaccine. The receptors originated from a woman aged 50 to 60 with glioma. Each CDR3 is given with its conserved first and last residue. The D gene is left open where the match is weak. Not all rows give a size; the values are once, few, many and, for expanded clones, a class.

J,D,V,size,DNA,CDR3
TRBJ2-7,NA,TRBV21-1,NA,TGTGCCATCGGGGGACTCCCGAACTCCTACGAGCAGTACTTC,CAIGGLPNSYEQYF
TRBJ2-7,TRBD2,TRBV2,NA,TGTGCCAGCAGGGGAGGGATCGGACTAAAGCGATACGAGCAGTACTTC,CASRGGIGLKRYEQYF
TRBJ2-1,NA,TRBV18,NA,TGTGCCAGCTCACCACCGGGGGGGGCAGGGACCGATGAGCAGTTCTTC,CASSPPGGAGTDEQFF
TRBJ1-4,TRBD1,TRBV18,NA,TGTGCCAGCTCACTGAGACAGGGAACTAATGAAAAACTGTTTTTT,CASSLRQGTNEKLFF
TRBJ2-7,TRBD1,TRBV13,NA,TGTGCCAGCAGCCCACGGACAGGGGGCCTAGACGAGCAGTACTTC,CASSPRTGGLDEQYF
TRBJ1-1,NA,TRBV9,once,TGTGCCAGCAGCGTAGGTATCCCGGGAGAAACTGAAGCTTTCTTT,CASSVGIPGETEAFF
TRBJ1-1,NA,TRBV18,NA,TGTGCCAGCTCACTCCGACAGCAGCTCGAGAACACTGAAGCTTTCTTT,CASSLRQQLENTEAFF
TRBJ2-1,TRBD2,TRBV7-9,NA,TGTGCCAGCGCGTCGCGGGAGGCGTATGAGCAGTTCTTC,CASASREAYEQFF
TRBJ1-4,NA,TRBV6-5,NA,TGTGCCACCAGAGGCAGGAGGGATGAAAAACTGTTTTTT,CATRGRRDEKLFF
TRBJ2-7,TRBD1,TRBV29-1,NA,TGCAGCATGATCGGAGGACAGGGGGGCTACGAGCAGTACTTC,CSMIGGQGGYEQYF
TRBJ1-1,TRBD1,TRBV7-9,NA,TGTGCCAGCAGCATTACAGGGGTTGATGAAGCTTTCTTT,CASSITGVDEAFF
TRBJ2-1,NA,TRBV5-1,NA,TGCGCCAGCAGCTTGGGTAGCTCCTACAATGAGCAGTTCTTC,CASSLGSSYNEQFF
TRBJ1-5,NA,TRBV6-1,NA,TGTGCCAGCAGTGAAACGTTGTTTGTAAGCAATCAGCCCCAGCATTTT,CASSETLFVSNQPQHF
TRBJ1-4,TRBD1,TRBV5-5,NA,TGTGCCAGCAGCAAATACAGGGGTGATAATGAAAAACTGTTTTTT,CASSKYRGDNEKLFF
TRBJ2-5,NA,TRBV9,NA,TGTGCCAGCAGCGAAGGACAGACGTTCCAAGAGACCCAGTACTTC,CASSEGQTFQETQYF
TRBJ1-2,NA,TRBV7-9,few,TGTGCCAGCGGGGGCAGGAGCTATGGCTACACCTTC,CASGGRSYGYTF
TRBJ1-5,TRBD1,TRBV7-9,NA,TGTGCCAGCAGCTTAAGCGACAGGGACAATCAGCCCCAGCATTTT,CASSLSDRDNQPQHF
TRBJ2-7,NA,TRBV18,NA,TGTGCCAGCGCCACACAGGGCGGACGCTCCTACGAGCAGTACTTC,CASATQGGRSYEQYF
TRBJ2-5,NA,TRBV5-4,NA,TGTGCCAGCAGCGCGTCGGGGACCCCAGAGACCCAGTACTTC,CASSASGTPETQYF
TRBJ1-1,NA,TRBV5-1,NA,TGCGCCAGCAGCCCAGGGTACGACACTGAAGCTTTCTTT,CASSPGYDTEAFF
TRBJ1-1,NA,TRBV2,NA,TGTGCCAGCAGTGAAGCTAGGGGCTCACGGATTTATGAAGCTTTCTTT,CASSEARGSRIYEAFF
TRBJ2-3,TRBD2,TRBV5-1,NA,TGCGCCAGCAGTGTAGCGGGAGTAAGAGCAGATACGCAGTATTTT,CASSVAGVRADTQYF
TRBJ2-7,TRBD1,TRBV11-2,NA,TGTGCCAGCAGCTTCCTCCGGGACAGGAGCTACGAGCAGTACTTC,CASSFLRDRSYEQYF
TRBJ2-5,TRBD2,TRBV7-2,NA,TGTGCCAGCAGCCTGGGACTAGCGGGAGGAGAGACCCAGTACTTC,CASSLGLAGGETQYF
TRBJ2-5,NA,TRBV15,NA,TGTGCCACCAGCAGACTTATTAGCGAAGAGACCCAGTACTTC,CATSRLISEETQYF
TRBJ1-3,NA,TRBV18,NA,TGTGCCAGCTCACCGGACCGGGACACCATATATTTT,CASSPDRDTIYF
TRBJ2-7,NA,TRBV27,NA,TGTGCCAGCCACAACAGGAACTACGAGCAGTACTTC,CASHNRNYEQYF
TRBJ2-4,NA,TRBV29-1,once,TGCAGCGTTGTTCAGGGGCGCGGAAACATTCAGTACTTC,CSVVQGRGNIQYF
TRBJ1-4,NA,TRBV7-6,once,TGTGCCAGCAGCTCCGGAGAAAAACTGTTTTTT,CASSSGEKLFF
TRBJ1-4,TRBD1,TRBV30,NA,TGTGCCTGGAGTCCGGGACAGGGCAATGAAAAACTGTTTTTT,CAWSPGQGNEKLFF
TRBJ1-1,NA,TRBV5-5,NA,TGTGCCAGCAGCAGGGACGGTCGGGGGGACACTGAAGCTTTCTTT,CASSRDGRGDTEAFF
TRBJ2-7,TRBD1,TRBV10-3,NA,TGTGCCACCGGGCCGGGACAGACCTCCTACGAGCAGTACTTC,CATGPGQTSYEQYF
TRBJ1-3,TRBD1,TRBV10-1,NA,TGCGCCAGGGCCAGGGGGATAAGAAACACCATATATTTT,CARARGIRNTIYF